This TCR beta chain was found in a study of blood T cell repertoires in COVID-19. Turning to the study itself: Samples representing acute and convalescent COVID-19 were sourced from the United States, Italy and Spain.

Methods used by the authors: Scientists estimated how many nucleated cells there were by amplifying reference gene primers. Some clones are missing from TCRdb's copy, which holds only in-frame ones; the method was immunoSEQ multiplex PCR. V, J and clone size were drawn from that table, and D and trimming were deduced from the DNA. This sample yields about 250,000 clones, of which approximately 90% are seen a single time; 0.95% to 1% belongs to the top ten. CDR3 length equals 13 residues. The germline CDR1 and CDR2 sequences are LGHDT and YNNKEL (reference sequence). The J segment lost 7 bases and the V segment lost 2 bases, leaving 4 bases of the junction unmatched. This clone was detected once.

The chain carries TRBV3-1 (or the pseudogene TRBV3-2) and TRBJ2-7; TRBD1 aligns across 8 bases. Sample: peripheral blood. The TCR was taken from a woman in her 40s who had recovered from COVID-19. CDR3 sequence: CASSQSNRGEQYF. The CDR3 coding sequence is TGTGCCAGCAGCCAATCCAACAGGGGGGAGCAGTACTTC.